These 3 T cell receptor beta chains originate from one sample sequenced in a study of cytomegalovirus exposure and HLA in healthy donors. Clones were read by immunoSEQ multiplex PCR, and TCRdb kept only the in-frame ones, dropping some. The sample comprises about 170,000 clones, approximately 86% of which are singletons, and less than 3% rests with the top ten. The sample comprised PBMCs. Receptors were obtained from a man aged 18 to 29 in good health and CMV-seropositive.

The chain recombines TRBV10-1 with TRBJ2-7; tentatively, D is TRBD2 (6 bases). The CDR3 runs 16 residues. With 3 bases removed from V and 2 bases from J, the gap between germline ends came to 17 bases. The germline V gene encodes CDR1 WNHNN and CDR2 SYGVQD (reference sequence). The CDR3, as DNA: TGCGCCAGCAGTGAATTCAAAGGGACTCAAGCCTACGAGCAGTACTTC. Protein sequence: CASSEFKGTQAYEQYF.

The chain recombines TRBV7-9 with TRBJ2-6; D may be TRBD1 (6 bases). Germline CDR1 is SEHNR and CDR2 is FQNEAQ (reference sequence). Trimming pared 3 bases from V and 2 bases from J, leaving 11 bases between. The CDR3 length is 16 residues. CDR3 bases: TGTGCCAGCAGCTTTCACTCAGGGGCTGGGGCCAACGTCCTGACTTTC. Translating it yields CASSFHSGAGANVLTF.

This clone was observed a handful of times. The chain has TRBV7-9 and TRBJ1-4; D gene unclear. Germline V gene sequence: CDR1 SEHNR, CDR2 FQNEAQ (reference sequence). V was shortened by 5 bases and J by 15 bases, with 22 bases between the two germline ends. The CDR3 runs 14 residues. This CDR3 is CASSLEIVGGVLFF. The CDR3 nucleotides are TGTGCCAGCAGCCTCGAGATCGTGGGAGGAGTATTGTTTTTT.